This is a list of T cell receptor beta chains from one sample in a study of blood T cell repertoires in COVID-19. Profiled with immunoSEQ multiplex PCR; TCRdb holds only in-frame clones, not every one. This sample has 70,000 or so clones, with 75% to 90% found just once. The sample consisted of peripheral blood. These receptors came from a man between 25 and 39 years old with acute or convalescent COVID-19. The CDR3 runs from the conserved cysteine through the conserved F or W. The order of the fields is D gene, CDR3 length, V gene, CDR3 protein. The D gene is left open where the match is weak.

d_gene: -
len: 13
v_gene: TRBV6-6
CDR3aa: CASRPPGNTEAFF

d_gene: -
len: 13
v_gene: TRBV5-5
CDR3aa: CASSYGSNYGYTF

d_gene: TRBD2
len: 21
v_gene: TRBV4-2
CDR3aa: CASSQVLEGRLAASSYNEQFF

d_gene: -
len: 13
v_gene: TRBV2
CDR3aa: CASTPTGGYGYTF

d_gene: TRBD1
len: 15
v_gene: TRBV18
CDR3aa: CASSPPGQGGYEQYF

d_gene: TRBD2
len: 16
v_gene: TRBV19
CDR3aa: CASRTYSGSSYNEQFF

d_gene: TRBD2
len: 13
v_gene: TRBV25-1
CDR3aa: CASSKSGGDTQYF

d_gene: -
len: 12
v_gene: TRBV19
CDR3aa: CASRNHSIEQFF

d_gene: -
len: 11
v_gene: TRBV19
CDR3aa: CASKQNTEAFF

d_gene: -
len: 14
v_gene: TRBV5-4
CDR3aa: CASSEQTKWDTQYF

d_gene: -
len: 17
v_gene: TRBV5-6
CDR3aa: CASSLSAGGFRGNEQFF

d_gene: TRBD1
len: 15
v_gene: TRBV19
CDR3aa: CASRVRGMGTDTQYF

d_gene: -
len: 14
v_gene: TRBV3-1/TRBV3-2
CDR3aa: CASSPGFDYNEQFF

d_gene: -
len: 15
v_gene: TRBV18
CDR3aa: CASSPQQGLGQPQHF

d_gene: -
len: 12
v_gene: TRBV30
CDR3aa: CAWSVKGIEAFF

d_gene: -
len: 14
v_gene: TRBV6-2/TRBV6-3
CDR3aa: CASSYPRTYNEQFF

d_gene: TRBD1
len: 12
v_gene: TRBV29-1
CDR3aa: CSVRQGGYGYTF